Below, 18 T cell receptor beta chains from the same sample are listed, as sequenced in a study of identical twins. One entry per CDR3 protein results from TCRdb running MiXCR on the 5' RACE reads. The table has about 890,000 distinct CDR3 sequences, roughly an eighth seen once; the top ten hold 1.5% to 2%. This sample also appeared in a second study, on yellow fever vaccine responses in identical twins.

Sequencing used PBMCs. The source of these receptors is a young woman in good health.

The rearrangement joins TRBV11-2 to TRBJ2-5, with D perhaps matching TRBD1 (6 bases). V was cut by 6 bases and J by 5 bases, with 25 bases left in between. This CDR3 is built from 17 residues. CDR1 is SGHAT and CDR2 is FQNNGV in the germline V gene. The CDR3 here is CASRPGPRERGIETQYF. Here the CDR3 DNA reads TGTGCCAGCAGGCCGGGGCCACGCGAAAGGGGGATTGAGACCCAGTACTTC.

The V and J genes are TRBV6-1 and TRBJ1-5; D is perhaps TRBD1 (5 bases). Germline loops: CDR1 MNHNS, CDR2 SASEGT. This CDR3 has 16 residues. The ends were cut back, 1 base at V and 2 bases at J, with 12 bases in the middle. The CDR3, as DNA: TGTGCCAGCAGTGAAGGCAGAGAGGGACGCAATCAGCCCCAGCATTTT. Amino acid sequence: CASSEGREGRNQPQHF.

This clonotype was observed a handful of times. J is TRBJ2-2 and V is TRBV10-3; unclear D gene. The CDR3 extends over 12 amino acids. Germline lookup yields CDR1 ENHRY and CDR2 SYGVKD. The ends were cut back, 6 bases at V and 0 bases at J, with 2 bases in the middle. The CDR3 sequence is CAIRANTGELFF. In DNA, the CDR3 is TGTGCCATCAGAGCGAACACCGGGGAGCTGTTTTTT.

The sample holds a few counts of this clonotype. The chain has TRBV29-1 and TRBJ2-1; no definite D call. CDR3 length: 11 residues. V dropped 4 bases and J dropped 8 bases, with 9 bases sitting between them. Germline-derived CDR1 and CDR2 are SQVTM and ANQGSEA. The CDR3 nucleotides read TGCAGCGTTGGGGCGGACCATGAGCAGTTCTTC. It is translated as CSVGADHEQFF.

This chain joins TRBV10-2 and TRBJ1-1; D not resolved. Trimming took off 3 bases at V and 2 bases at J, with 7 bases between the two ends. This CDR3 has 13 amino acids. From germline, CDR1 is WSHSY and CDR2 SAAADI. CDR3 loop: CASSELGNTEAFF. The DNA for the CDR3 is TGCGCCAGCAGTGAATTGGGAAACACTGAAGCTTTCTTT.

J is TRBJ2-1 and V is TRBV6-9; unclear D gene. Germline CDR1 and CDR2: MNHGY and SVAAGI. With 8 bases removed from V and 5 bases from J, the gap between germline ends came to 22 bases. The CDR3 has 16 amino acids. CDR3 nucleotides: TGTGCCAGCGGGCCCCCGAAGGGTAGCTGTAACAATGAGCAGTTCTTC. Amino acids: CASGPPKGSCNNEQFF.

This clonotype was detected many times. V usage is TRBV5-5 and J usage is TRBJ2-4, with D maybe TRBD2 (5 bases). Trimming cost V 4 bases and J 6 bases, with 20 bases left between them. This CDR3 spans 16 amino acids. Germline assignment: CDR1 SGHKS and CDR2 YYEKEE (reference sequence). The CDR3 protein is CASSPTTSPRGNIQYF. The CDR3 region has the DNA TGTGCCAGCAGCCCTACAACGAGTCCCCGGGGAAACATTCAGTACTTC.

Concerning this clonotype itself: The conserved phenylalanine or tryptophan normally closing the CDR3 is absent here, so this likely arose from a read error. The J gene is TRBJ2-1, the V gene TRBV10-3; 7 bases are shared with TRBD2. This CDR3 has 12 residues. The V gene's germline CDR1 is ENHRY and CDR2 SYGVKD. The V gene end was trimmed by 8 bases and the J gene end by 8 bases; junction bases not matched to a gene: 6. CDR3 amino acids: CAIGGGFDEQFL. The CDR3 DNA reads TGTGCCATCGGGGGGGGGTTCGATGAGCAGTTCCTC.

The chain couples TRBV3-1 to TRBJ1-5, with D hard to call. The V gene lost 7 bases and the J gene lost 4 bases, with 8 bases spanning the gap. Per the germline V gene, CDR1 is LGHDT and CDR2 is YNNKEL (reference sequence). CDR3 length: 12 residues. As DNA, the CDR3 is TGTGCCAGCAATTCGGGTAATCAGCCCCAGCATTTT. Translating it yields CASNSGNQPQHF.

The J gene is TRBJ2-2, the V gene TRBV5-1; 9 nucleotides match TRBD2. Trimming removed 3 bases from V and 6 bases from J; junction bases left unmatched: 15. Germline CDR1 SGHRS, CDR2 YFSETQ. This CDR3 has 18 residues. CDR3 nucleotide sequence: TGCGCCAGCAGCTCATTGAATAGCGGGAGACTGGTTTCCGGGGAGCTGTTTTTT. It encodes CASSSLNSGRLVSGELFF.

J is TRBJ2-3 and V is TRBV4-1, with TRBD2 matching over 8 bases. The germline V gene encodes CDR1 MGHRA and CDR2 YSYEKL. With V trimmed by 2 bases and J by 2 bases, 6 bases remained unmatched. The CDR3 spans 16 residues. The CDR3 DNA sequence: TGCGCCAGCAGCCAATATAGCGGGAAAGCCACAGATACGCAGTATTTT. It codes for CASSQYSGKATDTQYF.

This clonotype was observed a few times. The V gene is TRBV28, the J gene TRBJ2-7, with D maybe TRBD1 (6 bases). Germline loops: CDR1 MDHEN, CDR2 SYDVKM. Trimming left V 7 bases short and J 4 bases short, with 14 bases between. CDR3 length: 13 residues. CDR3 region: CASKVTGRYEQYV. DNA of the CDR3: TGTGCCAGCAAGGTCACAGGGCGGTACGAGCAGTACGTC.

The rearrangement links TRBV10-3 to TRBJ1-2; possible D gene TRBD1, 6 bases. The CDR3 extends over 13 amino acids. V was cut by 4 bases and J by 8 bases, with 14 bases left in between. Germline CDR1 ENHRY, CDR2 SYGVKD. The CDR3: CAISVGQGKGYTF. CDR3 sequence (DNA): TGTGCCATCAGTGTTGGTCAGGGGAAAGGCTACACCTTC.

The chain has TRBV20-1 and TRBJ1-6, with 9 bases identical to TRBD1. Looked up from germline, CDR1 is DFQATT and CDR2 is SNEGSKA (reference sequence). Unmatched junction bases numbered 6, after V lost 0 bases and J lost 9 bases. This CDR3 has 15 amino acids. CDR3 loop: CSARDGTGPGSPLHF. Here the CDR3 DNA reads TGCAGTGCTAGAGATGGGACAGGGCCTGGTTCACCCCTCCACTTT.

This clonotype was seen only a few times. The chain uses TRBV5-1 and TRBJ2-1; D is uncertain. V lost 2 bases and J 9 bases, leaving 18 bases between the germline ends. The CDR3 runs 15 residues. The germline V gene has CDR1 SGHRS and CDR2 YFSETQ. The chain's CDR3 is CASSFSSTERGEQFF. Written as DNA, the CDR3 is TGCGCCAGCAGCTTTTCCTCCACCGAGCGCGGTGAGCAGTTCTTC.

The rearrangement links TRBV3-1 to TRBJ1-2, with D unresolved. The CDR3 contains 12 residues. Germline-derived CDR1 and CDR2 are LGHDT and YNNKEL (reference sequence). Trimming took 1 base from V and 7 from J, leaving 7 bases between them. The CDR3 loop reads CASSQGQSGYTF. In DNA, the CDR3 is TGTGCCAGCAGCCAAGGTCAGTCTGGCTACACCTTC.

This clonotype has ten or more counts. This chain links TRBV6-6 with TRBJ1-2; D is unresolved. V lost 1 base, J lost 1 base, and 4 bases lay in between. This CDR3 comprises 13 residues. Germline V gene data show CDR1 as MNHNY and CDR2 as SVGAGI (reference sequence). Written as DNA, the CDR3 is TGTGCCAGCAGTTACTGGATTAACTATGGCTACACCTTC. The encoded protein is CASSYWINYGYTF.

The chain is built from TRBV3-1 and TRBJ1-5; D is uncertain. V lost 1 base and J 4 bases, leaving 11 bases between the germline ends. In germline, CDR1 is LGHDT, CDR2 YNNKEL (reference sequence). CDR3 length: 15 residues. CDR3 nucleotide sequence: TGTGCCAGCAGCCAAGGCGGGCCGGGTAATCAGCCCCAGCATTTT. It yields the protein CASSQGGPGNQPQHF.